This entry features one TCR beta chain sequence. The antigen remains unidentified. The DNA input per sorted-subset replicate PCR was about 0.2 ug, corresponding to 30,000 or so T cell genomes. Some clones are missing from TCRdb's copy, which holds only in-frame ones; the method was immunoSEQ multiplex PCR. The profile shows about 580,000 clones, 95% to 98% of them singletons. The CDR3 is 14 amino acids. Trimming pared 0 bases from V and 2 bases from J, leaving 6 bases between. In germline, CDR1 is SGHAT, CDR2 FQNNGV. The sample originates from a study of shared clonotypes between healthy human individuals. Study-wide findings and caveats: Naive subsets tended to show greater estimated richness than memory subsets.

Naive CD8 cells, CD45RO-negative and positively selected for CCR7, excluded terminally differentiated effector memory CD45RA+ cells. The receptor was derived from a man aged 25-40 years in good health. Sequenced sample: naive CD8+ T cells sorted from blood. The chain recombines TRBV11-2 with TRBJ2-3, with D unclear. The CDR3 DNA sequence: TGTGCCAGCAGCTTAGATGGTCACACAGATACGCAGTATTTT. Translated: CASSLDGHTDTQYF.